This TCR beta chain was identified during a study of T cell responses to AZD1222 COVID-19 vaccine. Study findings and constraints: The peak T cell response came first, and repertoires were sampled only after it. At study baseline, merely a handful of AZD1222 recipients were seropositive.

V was cut by 4 bases and J by 0 bases, with 12 bases left in between. This CDR3 spans 15 amino acids. Germline-derived CDR1 and CDR2 are MDHEN and SYDVKM. Clones were read by immunoSEQ multiplex PCR, and TCRdb kept only the in-frame ones, dropping some. The sample lists approximately 110,000 clones, around 90% occurring once. With respect to this clone: Its matching antigen is unknown.

This material consisted of peripheral blood, taken on day 0 of AZD1222 vaccination. The V call is TRBV28, the J call TRBJ1-2; D is possibly TRBD1 (5 bases). This TCR was sampled from an adult in good health. CDR3 sequence (DNA): TGTGCCAGCAGTTCGGGACGGGTGACTAACTATGGCTACACCTTC. Translated, it gives CASSSGRVTNYGYTF.